This T cell receptor beta chain was captured in a study of shared clonotypes between healthy human individuals. A remark on this clone: Its antigen is undetermined.

Overall study results and limits: Memory subsets generally showed smaller estimated richness than naive subsets did. All-four-donor shared clonotypes had higher generation probabilities than non-shared clonotypes did.

Produced via immunoSEQ multiplex PCR; TCRdb's table is partial and in-frame only. The repertoire consists of over 2 million clones, with 85% to 95% occurring once and the leading ten covering 0.1% to 0.15%. CDR3 length: 14 amino acids. Trimming removed 2 bases from V and 5 bases from J, with 12 bases in between. The V gene's germline CDR1 is KGHSH and CDR2 LQKENI. This sequence was found in a man aged 18 to 30 in good health. The rearrangement links TRBV18 to TRBJ1-2; D call uncertain. The material sequenced was naive CD4+ T cells sorted from blood. Subset defined: CD45RA+ positively selected. This CDR3 reads CASSPTEILYGYTF. The CDR3 DNA reads TGTGCCAGCTCACCAACAGAGATTCTTTATGGCTACACCTTC.